Shown below are 11 T cell receptor beta chains from a single sample sequenced in a study of blood T cell repertoires in COVID-19. The protocol was immunoSEQ multiplex PCR, while the TCRdb copy is restricted to in-frame clones and leaves out a portion. The table records 110,000 or so clones, roughly nine tenths of them present only once. Material for sequencing was peripheral blood. The receptors originated from a man aged 70-80 years with active or convalescent COVID-19.

J is TRBJ2-3 and V is TRBV11-3; 8 nucleotides align to TRBD2. V shed 4 bases, J shed 2 bases, and the junction held 8 bases outside the gene matches. CDR1 SGHNT and CDR2 YENEEA come from the germline V gene. This CDR3 has 16 residues. CDR3 in amino acids: CASSSRLAGLTDTQYF. In DNA, the CDR3 is TGTGCCAGCAGCTCCCGCCTAGCGGGTCTCACAGATACGCAGTATTTT.

The chain couples TRBV7-3 to TRBJ2-7, with 7 bases aligning to TRBD2. The germline V gene has CDR1 SGHTA and CDR2 FQGTGA. The CDR3 length is 14 residues. With 5 bases clipped from V and 2 bases from J, the junction kept 6 bases outside the gene matches. The CDR3: CASSPGGRPYEQYF. The CDR3 DNA is TGTGCCAGCAGCCCGGGCGGGAGACCCTACGAGCAGTACTTC.

The chain employs TRBV28 and TRBJ1-1, with 7 bases matching TRBD1. The ends lost 2 bases at V and 3 bases at J; junction bases unmatched: 15. This CDR3 region has 18 residues. Germline V gene data show CDR1 as MDHEN and CDR2 as SYDVKM. In DNA, the CDR3 is TGTGCCAGCAGTTTAGATAGGGGCGTTGAGGGGGCCGACACTGAAGCTTTCTTT. This encodes CASSLDRGVEGADTEAFF.

V is TRBV3-1 (or the pseudogene TRBV3-2) and J is TRBJ2-7, with 7 bases matching TRBD1. CDR1 is LGHDT, CDR2 YNNKEL, per germline (reference sequence). The CDR3 is made up of 15 amino acids. Trimming took 7 bases from V and 1 from J; bases not matched to a gene: 10. The CDR3 coding sequence is TGTGCCAGCACCCAGGACAGGTCATATTCCTACGAGCAGTACTTC. It translates to CASTQDRSYSYEQYF.

This clone appeared once. CDR3 residues: CASRRQGRETQYF. CDR3 nucleotides: TGTGCCAGCCGGAGACAGGGGAGGGAGACCCAGTACTTC. The chain uses TRBV28 and TRBJ2-5; 8 bases fit TRBD1. The junction had 7 bases not matched to a gene; V was cut back by 8 bases and J by 5 bases. Germline V gives CDR1 MDHEN, CDR2 SYDVKM. This CDR3 region has 13 residues.

The chain carries TRBV3-1 (or the pseudogene TRBV3-2) and TRBJ1-1; D is uncertain. CDR3 length: 15 amino acids. Germline CDR1 LGHDT, CDR2 YNNKEL (reference sequence). Trimming took 5 bases from V and 1 from J, leaving 14 bases between them. The CDR3 DNA reads TGTGCCAGCAGCTTCCTCCGCACAGCGAACACTGAAGCTTTCTTT. Translation: CASSFLRTANTEAFF.

The chain couples TRBV6-5 to TRBJ2-1; D remains unclear. Trimming stripped 7 bases from V and 4 bases from J, with 17 bases between. CDR1 MNHEY and CDR2 SVGAGI come from the germline V gene. The CDR3 length is 15 residues. The CDR3 is CASNHGQNLYNEQFF. CDR3 in DNA: TGTGCCAGCAACCATGGGCAGAACCTTTACAATGAGCAGTTCTTC.

This sequence joins TRBV19 and TRBJ2-5, with 9 nucleotides matching TRBD2. V lost 6 bases, J lost 5 bases, and 4 bases stayed unmatched. This CDR3 spans 13 amino acids. Germline-derived CDR1 and CDR2 are LNHDA and SQIVND (reference sequence). The CDR3 DNA follows: TGTGCCAGTAGGTTAGCGGGAGCCGAGACCCAGTACTTC. The encoded protein is CASRLAGAETQYF.

This clone was observed a single time. The chain uses TRBV11-2 and TRBJ1-1, with no clear D. The V gene lost 0 bases and the J gene lost 4 bases, with 9 bases spanning the gap. The CDR3 extends over 14 amino acids. CDR1 and CDR2 from the germline V gene are SGHAT and FQNNGV. The CDR3 DNA sequence: TGTGCCAGCAGCTTAGACAGCGTCCGCACTGAAGCTTTCTTT. As protein: CASSLDSVRTEAFF.

The gene calls are TRBV30 and TRBJ1-5, with D tentatively TRBD1 (5 bases). Trimming removed 2 bases from V and 1 base from J, with 6 bases in between. Germline CDR1 GTSNPN, CDR2 SVGIG (reference sequence). The CDR3 sequence is 13 residues long. The CDR3 sequence is CAWSPGSNQPQHF. CDR3 DNA sequence: TGTGCCTGGAGTCCAGGGAGCAATCAGCCCCAGCATTTT. Full variable domain (outside the CDR3, taken from reference TRBV30 and TRBJ1-5): SQTIHQWPATLVQPVGSPLSLECTVEGTSNPNLYWYRQAAGRGLQLLFYSVGIGQISSEVPQNLSASRPQDRQFILSSKKLLLSDSGFYLCAWSPGSNQPQHFGDGTRLSIL.

The V call is TRBV6-1, the J call TRBJ2-1, with TRBD2 matching 12 bases. This CDR3 is built from 16 residues. J gave up 5 bases and V 3 bases, and 5 bases lay outside the gene matches. Germline CDR1 reads MNHNS; CDR2 reads SASEGT. The DNA of the CDR3 is TGTGCCAGCAGTGACCTGGGACTAGCGGGCGACAATGAGCAGTTCTTC. This codes for CASSDLGLAGDNEQFF.